This T cell receptor (beta chain) was sequenced for a study of blood T cells in healthy people across ages. Using a J-beta primer mix together with a sample-barcoded 5' primer, a second PCR was run for roughly 7 to 12 cycles. TCRdb re-called the 5' RACE reads with MiXCR, one entry per CDR3 protein. The sample consists of 700,000 or so distinct CDR3 sequences, over 40% of them appearing once. Germline V gene data show CDR1 as DFQATT and CDR2 as SNEGSKA (reference sequence). The CDR3 has 16 amino acids. Trimming at V came to 2 bases and at J to 0 bases, leaving 6 bases not matched to a gene. The chain has TRBV20-1 and TRBJ2-1; 8 bases agree with TRBD2. Sequencing was performed on blood. The receptor was derived from an older man in good health. The chain's CDR3 is CSARPSGPSSYNEQFF. The CDR3 nucleotides read TGCAGTGCTAGACCTAGCGGGCCTAGCTCCTACAATGAGCAGTTCTTC.